This T cell receptor beta chain was recovered during a study of OX40 agonist ivuxolimab in advanced cancers. About the research overall: Three patients, one with hepatocellular carcinoma and two with cutaneous melanoma, responded partially. General study results and limits: The average count of expanded clones was higher among CD8+ T cells than among CD4+. The authors also found low normalized T-cell clonal expansion in some nonresponders.

This CDR3 is 15 amino acids long. From germline, CDR1 is MGHRA and CDR2 YSYEKL. Trimming took 1 base from V and 4 from J; bases not matched to a gene: 4. The data were produced by immunoSEQ multiplex PCR, yet TCRdb's version contains in-frame clones alone and is incomplete. Seen here are 65,000 to 100,000 clones, around 80% observed once, and the top ten hold 5.5% to 8.5%. Researchers took blood at baseline, on cycle 4 day 1, and on cycle 7 day 1. Comments on this clone: The antigen remains unidentified.

This TCR derives from an adult with an advanced solid tumor such as melanoma, head and neck, liver or kidney cancer. The rearrangement joins TRBV4-1 to TRBJ1-5; 7 bases match TRBD1. The sample in question was CD4+ or CD8+ T cells sorted from blood, obtained in a trial of the OX40 agonist ivuxolimab. The CDR3 DNA reads TGCGCCAGCAGCCAAGGGCAGGGGGTGAATCAGCCCCAGCATTTT. Residues: CASSQGQGVNQPQHF.